This T cell receptor beta chain originates from a study of blood T cell repertoires in COVID-19 (dated by TCRdb to about 2020). For context, the study as a whole: Samples from collaborators originated in the United States, Italy and Spain and spanned both the acute and convalescent phases of COVID-19. The repertoires were released in a freely available public database intended as a resource for research on the immune response to SARS-CoV-2. The prospective study material was composed of cDNA or gDNA derived from T cells, B-cell-depleted T cells, or PBMCs. Where available, HLA class I and class II types were taken from metadata supplied by the sample provider and were not determined by assay-based typing. The samples were drawn from two sources: the first 160 participants of the ongoing ImmuneRACE study, and fewer than 1,500 subjects contributed by 6 global collaborators. A de-identified subject ID, COVID-19 status, age in years and sex were almost always included in the sample metadata. Subjects who had been exposed to COVID-19, were actively infected with it, or had recovered from it provided the deeply sampled blood TCRbeta repertoires that made up the dataset. Results and caveats for the whole study, not just this receptor: The amount of clinical and demographic metadata varied by source and participant and was provided uncurated.

Collaborating institutions collected whole blood in K2EDTA tubes following their own protocols. For TCRbeta analysis, collaborator samples were shipped as frozen whole blood, as isolated PBMCs, or as DNA extracted from either sample type. The immunoSEQ Assay, a bias-controlled multiplex PCR, was used to amplify TCRbeta CDR3 regions from genomic DNA. Per the authors' processing: The number of nucleated cells in each sample was estimated from the amplification of reference gene primers within the assay. Sequence reads were collapsed and filtered to measure the absolute abundance of every unique TCRbeta CDR3 rearrangement. For each sample, productive Simpson clonality was calculated as the square root of Simpson's diversity index across productive rearrangements. Entries here come from immuneACCESS through TCRdb and include only in-frame sequences with V and J called. Some clones fail to appear in such tables; in the studies checked, an unresolved V gene covers under half of the shortfall, and the cause of the remainder is unknown. V, J and clone size are taken as reported in that table, and D and trimming were inferred from the DNA itself. This sample comprises around 50,000 clones, over 65% of them detected only once. The top ten constitute approximately 5% of the sample.

Regarding this clone: It has no known antigen specificity. Base qualities are not provided; no much larger clone lies one nucleotide away.

Reading from cysteine to phenylalanine, the CDR3 counts 13 amino acids. CDR3 DNA is the only sequence kept; it has 39 bases, read in frame from the first base. Cut back by 3 bases and 4 bases, the V and J ends lie 10 bases apart. CDR1 MDHEN and CDR2 SYDVKM were looked up in the germline V gene. The chain joins TRBV28 to TRBJ2-7; a tentative D call is TRBD2 (6 bases match). This TCR came from a human donor in a cohort sampled during active COVID-19. Material: peripheral blood. At the DNA level, the sequence is TGTGCCAGCAGTTTTCAGAGCGGGTACGAGCAGTACTTC. Translated, it gives CASSFQSGYEQYF. The entire variable domain, with the stretches around the CDR3 drawn from the reference TRBV28 and TRBJ2-7 proteins, is DVKVTQSSRYLVKRTGEKVFLECVQDMDHENMFWYRQDPGLGLRLIYFSYDVKMKEKGDIPEGYSVSREKKERFSLILESASTNQTSMYLCASSFQSGYEQYFGPGTRLTVT.